This T cell receptor (beta chain) is from a study of OX40 agonist ivuxolimab in advanced cancers. Study in general: Recorded diagnoses for dose-escalation patients were hepatocellular carcinoma, melanoma, renal cell or head and neck cancer. Study results and limitations: Among T cells, CD8+ cells averaged more expanded clones than CD4+ cells. At 0.1 to 3.0 mg/kg and by week 6, CD4+ and CD8+ T cells in the blood had expanded clonally.

Germline V gives CDR1 MNHEY, CDR2 SVGAGI. V was shortened by 7 bases and J by 1 base, with 14 bases between the two germline ends. CDR3 length: 14 residues. Clones were sequenced by immunoSEQ multiplex PCR, and TCRdb holds only the in-frame ones, with some missing. This sample has tens of thousands of clones, with 80% to 95% found just once. Blood draws occurred at baseline, cycle 4 day 1, and cycle 7 day 1. On this clone itself: Its antigen is undetermined.

The V gene is TRBV6-5, the J gene TRBJ2-7; D is ambiguous. This TCR was sampled from an adult with an advanced solid tumor such as melanoma, head and neck, liver or kidney cancer. The source was CD4+ or CD8+ T cells sorted from blood, collected in a trial of the OX40 agonist ivuxolimab. The CDR3 sequence: CASTVSQGSYEQYF. The CDR3 coding sequence is TGTGCCAGCACAGTTTCCCAAGGGTCCTACGAGCAGTACTTC.